This T cell receptor beta chain is drawn from a study of identical twins. CDR1 LGHDT and CDR2 YNNKEL come from the germline V gene (reference sequence). V was trimmed by 4 bases and J by 3 bases, leaving 10 bases between them. The length of the CDR3 is 15 residues. TCRdb re-analysed the 5' RACE reads in MiXCR, keeping a single row per CDR3 protein. The sample holds roughly 480,000 distinct CDR3 sequences; less than 25% are singletons and the top ten take roughly 3%. The same specimen was also included in a second study, on T cells expressing NK-cell markers. That report notes: Restriction of the sorted population to alpha-beta TCR T cells was achieved in several experiments with an anti-gamma-delta TCR antibody.

This chain joins TRBV3-1 and TRBJ2-6; D unclear. The sample was CD4+ T cells sorted from blood. The clonotype comes from a woman aged 18 to 35 in good health. CDR3 sequence (DNA): TGTGCCAGCAGCCCGTCGTGGCTTGGGGCCAACGTCCTGACTTTC. Translated, it gives CASSPSWLGANVLTF.